This TCR beta chain was recovered during a study of cytomegalovirus exposure and HLA in healthy donors. The study's findings and limits: Most sequenced TCRs were rare (though some public TCRs occurred in many donors). Later work associated roughly 17,000 TCR beta sequences with HLA alleles at 0.05 false discovery rate. The study flagged roughly 160 TCR beta chains as cytomegalovirus-associated.

The germline V gene has CDR1 SGDLS and CDR2 YYNGEE. The CDR3 runs 15 residues. The V and J ends lost 2 bases and 3 bases, in that order; junction bases with no gene match: 2. The PCR was carried out with 60 Vbeta primers and 13 Jbeta primers. Authors' analysis steps: A later analysis tallied tens of millions of unique TCR beta chains, around 12 million of them shared. Using immunoSEQ multiplex PCR, the repertoire was profiled, and TCRdb retains in-frame clones only, with some absent. Clone size and the V and J calls come from that table; the DNA yielded D and trimming. In the table there are roughly 99,000 clones, more than 60% of which are singletons. Comment on this clone: Antigen: not known.

The source of this sequence is a man aged 55 to 70 in good health and CMV-seropositive. The V call is TRBV9, the J call TRBJ2-3, with 11 bases identical to TRBD2. Sequences were obtained from PBMCs. The CDR3 here is CASSVGLAGTDTQYF. CDR3 sequence (DNA): TGTGCCAGCAGCGTTGGACTAGCGGGTACAGATACGCAGTATTTT.